This T cell receptor beta chain is from a study of beta chain features in type 1 diabetes. Expressed TCRB transcripts were sequenced because the isolated RNA had all been reverse transcribed beforehand. The method was immunoSEQ multiplex PCR; TCRdb's version includes in-frame clones alone and lacks a portion of them. The sample contains about 450,000 clones, 9.5% to 12% of which appear only once. Populations obtained by sorting all exceeded 95% purity. Study findings and constraints: VDJ junctions from patients with type 1 diabetes contained fewer insertions and more deletions.

Notes on this clone: Its antigen is still unknown.

The CDR3 length is 13 residues. Trimming at V came to 8 bases and at J to 3 bases, leaving 4 bases not matched to a gene. This TCR was recovered from a young woman in good health. The sequencing sample was made of naive CD4+ T cells from blood. The chain employs TRBV23-1 and TRBJ2-7; TRBD1 matches at 10 bases. TRBV23-1 is classed as an ORF, of uncertain function. The CDR3 DNA sequence: TGCGCCAGCTCTCGGACAGGGGGCTACGAGCAGTACGTC. As protein: CASSRTGGYEQYV.